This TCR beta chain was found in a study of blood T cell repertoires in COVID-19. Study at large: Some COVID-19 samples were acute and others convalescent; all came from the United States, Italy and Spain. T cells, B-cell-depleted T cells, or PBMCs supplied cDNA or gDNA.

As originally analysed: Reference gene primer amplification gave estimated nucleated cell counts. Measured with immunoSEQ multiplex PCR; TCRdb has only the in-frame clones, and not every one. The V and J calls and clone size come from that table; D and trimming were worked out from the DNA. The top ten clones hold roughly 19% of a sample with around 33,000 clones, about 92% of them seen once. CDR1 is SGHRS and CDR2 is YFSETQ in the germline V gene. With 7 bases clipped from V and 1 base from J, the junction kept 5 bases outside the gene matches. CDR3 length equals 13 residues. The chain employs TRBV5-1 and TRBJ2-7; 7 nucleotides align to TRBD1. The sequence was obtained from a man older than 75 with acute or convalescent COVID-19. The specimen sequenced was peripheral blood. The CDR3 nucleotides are TGCGCCAGCTCCAGGGGGACATCCTACGAGCAGTACTTC. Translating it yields CASSRGTSYEQYF.